This is a list of T cell receptor beta chains from one sample in a study of monozygotic twins with inflammatory bowel disease. Following a re-call of the 5' RACE reads, TCRdb has one entry per CDR3 protein and lacks DNA. The sample table sets out 200,000 to 250,000 distinct CDR3 sequences. The material sequenced was blood. The receptors were gathered from a human donor with ulcerative colitis or Crohn's disease, or a healthy co-twin of an affected twin (not recorded which). Both conserved end residues are part of each CDR3.

TRBV5-1	TRBJ2-4	CASSSTGNPENIQYF
TRBV13	TRBJ2-2	CASSFQTGELFF
TRBV12-3/TRBV12-4	TRBJ1-2	CASSLRDSLIANYGYTF
TRBV11-1	TRBJ2-2	CASSLPRGRESGGELFF
TRBV3-1	TRBJ1-5	CASSQDTGRQPQHF
TRBV14	TRBJ2-2	CASSQGTRHPGELFF
TRBV7-3	TRBJ2-1	CASSLERVPYYEQFF
TRBV7-2	TRBJ2-1	CASSFTGQGQFF
TRBV15	TRBJ1-5	CATSRDLYREWPQHF
TRBV27	TRBJ1-6	CASSRGDREVAPLHF
TRBV6-1	TRBJ1-2	CASKWGTGGYGYTF
TRBV12-3/TRBV12-4	TRBJ1-5	CASSSVGGYQPQHF
TRBV6-1	TRBJ1-1	CASSESEFENTEAFF
TRBV20-1	TRBJ1-2	CSARTGGGNGYTF
TRBV7-9	TRBJ2-1	CASSFGRGSSYNEQFF
TRBV11-1	TRBJ2-3	CASSLSGLAPADTQYF
TRBV29-1	TRBJ2-5	CSVDGGGVEETQYF
TRBV12-5	TRBJ1-3	CASGLVPAIGNTIYF
TRBV10-3	TRBJ1-1	CAISVTENTEAFF
TRBV7-2	TRBJ1-6	CASSLVNLNSPLHF
TRBV5-3	TRBJ2-7	CARSPGTRPCEQYF
TRBV28	TRBJ2-2	CASRASGGIGELFF
TRBV12-3/TRBV12-4	TRBJ1-4	CASSRRALAGEKLFF
TRBV7-9	TRBJ2-7	CASSSWAGGAEQYF
TRBV29-1	TRBJ1-2	CSVPLVRGGYGYTF